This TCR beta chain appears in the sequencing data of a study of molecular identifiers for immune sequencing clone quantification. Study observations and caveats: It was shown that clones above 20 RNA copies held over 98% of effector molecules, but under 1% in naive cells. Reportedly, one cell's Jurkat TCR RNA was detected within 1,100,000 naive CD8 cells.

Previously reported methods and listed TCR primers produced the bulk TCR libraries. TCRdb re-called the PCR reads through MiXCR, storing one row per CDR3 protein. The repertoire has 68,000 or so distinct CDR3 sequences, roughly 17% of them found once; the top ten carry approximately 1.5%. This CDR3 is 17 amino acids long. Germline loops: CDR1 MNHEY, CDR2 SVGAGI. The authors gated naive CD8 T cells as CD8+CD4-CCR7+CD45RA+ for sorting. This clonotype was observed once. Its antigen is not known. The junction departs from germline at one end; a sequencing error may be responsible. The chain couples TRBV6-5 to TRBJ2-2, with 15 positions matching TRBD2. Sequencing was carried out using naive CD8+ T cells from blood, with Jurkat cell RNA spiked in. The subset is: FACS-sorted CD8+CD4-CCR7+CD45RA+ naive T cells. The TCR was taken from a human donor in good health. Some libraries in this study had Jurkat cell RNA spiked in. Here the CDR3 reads CASSHGLAGGVTGELLF. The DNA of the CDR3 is TGTGCCAGCAGTCATGGACTAGCGGGAGGGGTCACCGGGGAGCTGCTTTTT.